Below are 31 T cell receptor beta chains sequenced from a single sample in a study of T cell responses to AZD1222 COVID-19 vaccine. Profiled with immunoSEQ multiplex PCR; TCRdb holds only in-frame clones, not every one. In the table there are approximately 110,000 clones, around 94% of which are singletons. The specimen was peripheral blood, collected on day 0 of AZD1222 vaccination. These receptors originate from an adult in good health.

The CDR3 bases are TGTGCCAGCAGTTACTCAGGGGGGCGCGGGAATTCACCCCTCCACTTT. Translating gives CASSYSGGRGNSPLHF. The rearrangement joins TRBV6-5 to TRBJ1-6, with a tentative D call TRBD1 (6 bases). CDR1 is MNHEY, CDR2 SVGAGI, per germline. The CDR3 has 16 residues. V lost 0 bases and J 7 bases, leaving 13 bases between the germline ends.

The chain has TRBV6-5 and TRBJ2-2; maybe TRBD2 (5 bases). The length of the CDR3 is 12 residues. The V gene's germline CDR1 is MNHEY and CDR2 SVGAGI. Trimming removed 5 bases at V and 7 bases at J, with 8 bases between. As DNA, the CDR3 is TGTGCCAGCAGTCTTAGCGACGGGGAGCTGTTTTTT. Its translation is CASSLSDGELFF.

This clone was counted once. The chain couples TRBV12-5 to TRBJ2-3; TRBD2 agrees at 8 bases. There are 18 residues in the CDR3. Trimming cost V 1 base and J 3 bases; bases outside gene matches: 12. The germline V gene has CDR1 LGHNT and CDR2 FRNRAP. CDR3 sequence: CASGLGGPISGNTDTQYF. The CDR3 DNA is TGTGCTAGTGGTTTGGGGGGACCCATTAGCGGGAATACAGATACGCAGTATTTT.

The sample holds one count of this clone. The chain has TRBV5-1 and TRBJ2-7; maybe TRBD2 (6 bases). Germline V lookup: CDR1 SGHRS, CDR2 YFSETQ. The CDR3 extends over 13 amino acids. Deletions cut 0 bases from V and 5 bases from J, with 9 bases between. This CDR3 is CASSLAAGHEQYF. Written as DNA, the CDR3 is TGCGCCAGCAGCTTGGCCGCGGGACACGAGCAGTACTTC.

The V call is TRBV28, the J call TRBJ1-2; D is unclear. This CDR3 region has 15 residues. Germline CDR1 and CDR2: MDHEN and SYDVKM. V was pared by 5 bases and J by 6 bases, with 19 bases between. The CDR3 is CASSRQARGVDGYTF. The CDR3 coding sequence is TGTGCCAGCAGTCGGCAGGCCCGCGGCGTGGATGGCTACACCTTC.

V usage is TRBV11-2 and J usage is TRBJ2-1; 7 bases match TRBD2. The CDR3 runs 16 residues. The junction had 12 bases not matched to a gene; V was cut back by 6 bases and J by 4 bases. From germline, CDR1 is SGHAT and CDR2 FQNNGV. CDR3 loop: CASSRRGSNTYNEQFF. The DNA for the CDR3 is TGTGCCAGCAGTCGACGCGGGAGCAACACTTACAATGAGCAGTTCTTC.

Turning to this clone: In the same sample, other DNA sequences code for this CDR3. The CDR3 is CASSRGRDYGYTF. The CDR3 bases are TGTGCCAGTAGTCGCGGACGGGACTATGGCTACACCTTC. V and J are TRBV19 and TRBJ1-2; D call uncertain. The germline V and J ends were trimmed by 5 bases and 3 bases, with 10 bases remaining between them. CDR1 is LNHDA and CDR2 is SQIVND in the germline V gene (reference sequence). CDR3 length equals 13 residues.

The rearrangement links TRBV5-1 to TRBJ1-4; 11 bases match TRBD1. Germline V lookup: CDR1 SGHRS, CDR2 YFSETQ. The CDR3 has 16 residues. V dropped 0 bases and J dropped 7; count of bases not matched to a gene: 5. CDR3 sequence (DNA): TGCGCCAGCAGCTTGGGGACAGGGGGCTTTAGTGAAAAACTGTTTTTT. Translating gives CASSLGTGGFSEKLFF.

The V gene is TRBV7-3, the J gene TRBJ2-5; TRBD1 matches at 7 bases. Germline CDR1 SGHTA, CDR2 FQGTGA. The CDR3 is 13 amino acids. Germline trimming cut 4 bases from V and 2 bases from J; bases unmatched to any gene: 1. CDR3 protein: CASSSTGQETQYF. As DNA, the CDR3 is TGTGCCAGCAGCTCGACAGGGCAAGAGACCCAGTACTTC.

This chain uses TRBV2 with TRBJ1-2, with 10 bases matching TRBD1. J was trimmed by 8 bases and V by 3 bases; bases with no gene match: 9. CDR1 is SNHLY, CDR2 FYNNEI, per germline. CDR3 length: 15 residues. The CDR3 DNA is TGTGCCAGCAGTGACAACACGGGACAGGGGTACGGCTACACCTTC. It encodes CASSDNTGQGYGYTF.

V usage is TRBV19 and J usage is TRBJ1-5, with D possibly TRBD1 on 5 matching bases. From germline, CDR1 is LNHDA and CDR2 SQIVND (reference sequence). The CDR3 is 16 amino acids. V was shortened by 5 bases and J by 0 bases, with 14 bases between the two germline ends. CDR3 sequence reads: CASSYIQDYSNQPQHF. DNA for the CDR3: TGTGCCAGTAGTTATATACAGGACTATAGCAATCAGCCCCAGCATTTT.

The chain has TRBV2 and TRBJ1-4; 9 positions match TRBD1. CDR1 is SNHLY, CDR2 FYNNEI, per germline. V was clipped by 4 bases and J by 0 bases; unmatched bases: 3. This CDR3 region has 16 residues. The CDR3 reads CASSGGQGATNEKLFF. In DNA form, the CDR3 reads TGTGCCAGCAGTGGGGGACAGGGCGCAACTAATGAAAAACTGTTTTTT. The whole variable domain, filled in from reference TRBV2 and TRBJ1-4, reads EPEVTQTPSHQVTQMGQEVILRCVPISNHLYFYWYRQILGQKVEFLVSFYNNEISEKSEIFDDQFSVERPDGSNFTLKIRSTKLEDSAMYFCASSGGQGATNEKLFFGSGTQLSVL.

The count of this clone is one. The chain combines TRBV6-5 with TRBJ1-1, with a weak D call TRBD1 (6 bases). The V end was cut by 4 bases, the J end by 6 bases, with 18 bases between. Germline loops: CDR1 MNHEY, CDR2 SVGAGI. CDR3 length: 15 residues. This CDR3 is CASSFSRQAGAEAFF. CDR3 nucleotides: TGTGCCAGCAGTTTCTCCCGACAGGCAGGGGCTGAAGCTTTCTTT.

The chain is built from TRBV6-5 and TRBJ2-6; D gene uncertain. The CDR3 consists of 13 residues. Germline-derived CDR1 and CDR2 are MNHEY and SVGAGI. V was clipped by 7 bases and J by 9 bases, with 13 bases between them. The CDR3 region has the DNA TGTGCCAGCACCCCTATAAGTCGCAACGTCCTGACTTTC. This codes for CASTPISRNVLTF.

J is TRBJ2-1 and V is TRBV9; D is undetermined. Germline V CDR1 and CDR2: SGDLS, YYNGEE. The CDR3 has 15 residues. The germline V and J ends were trimmed by 0 bases and 5 bases, with 12 bases remaining between them. The CDR3 protein is CASSVGGWPDNEQFF. CDR3 nucleotides: TGTGCCAGCAGCGTAGGAGGCTGGCCTGACAATGAGCAGTTCTTC. Together with reference TRBV9 and TRBJ2-1, the CDR3 gives the full variable domain: DSGVTQTPKHLITATGQRVTLRCSPRSGDLSVYWYQQSLDQGLQFLIQYYNGEERAKGNILERFSAQQFPDLHSELNLSSLELGDSALYFCASSVGGWPDNEQFFGPGTRLTVL.

The chain combines TRBV14 with TRBJ2-1, with D perhaps matching TRBD2 (5 bases). The CDR3 has 12 amino acids. V lost 4 bases and J lost 7, with 8 bases in between. Germline CDR1 SGHDN, CDR2 FVKESK. CDR3 sequence (DNA): TGTGCCAGCAGCCCTACTAGGAATGAGCAGTTCTTC. Translated: CASSPTRNEQFF.

This clone was seen a single time. This chain joins TRBV4-3 and TRBJ2-1; tentative D call: TRBD2 (6 bases). Germline loops: CDR1 LGHNA, CDR2 YSLEER. V was shortened by 5 bases and J by 4 bases, with 15 bases between the two germline ends. The CDR3 is made up of 15 amino acids. The CDR3 nucleotides read TGCGCCAGCAGCAGAGGGAAGCTAGCGTACAATGAGCAGTTCTTC. It translates to CASSRGKLAYNEQFF.

This chain uses TRBV2 with TRBJ1-2, with 11 positions matching TRBD1. Trimming removed 10 bases from V and 4 bases from J; junction bases left unmatched: 5. Germline CDR1 is SNHLY and CDR2 is FYNNEI. This CDR3 is 13 amino acids long. The CDR3 nucleotides read TGTGCCATCGGACAGGGGGCCATCTATGGCTACACCTTC. Translating it yields CAIGQGAIYGYTF.

The V gene is TRBV7-8, the J gene TRBJ1-5; 7 bases are a match to TRBD1. Germline CDR1 reads SGHVS; CDR2 reads FQNEAQ. The CDR3 is 16 amino acids. The V segment lost 4 bases and the J segment 7 bases; nucleotides outside the gene matches: 13. This CDR3 is CASSSADRVVGQPQHF. CDR3 DNA sequence: TGTGCCAGCAGCTCAGCCGACAGGGTTGTAGGGCAGCCCCAGCATTTT.

CDR3 amino acids: CASSEFYREPLHF. The CDR3 nucleotides read TGTGCCAGCAGTGAGTTTTATCGGGAGCCCCTCCACTTT. The V gene is TRBV2, the J gene TRBJ1-6; D remains unclear. V lost 3 bases to trimming and J lost 13 bases, with 13 bases between them. The CDR3 runs 13 residues. From germline, CDR1 is SNHLY and CDR2 FYNNEI. Combining the CDR3 with reference TRBV2 and TRBJ1-6 gives the whole variable domain EPEVTQTPSHQVTQMGQEVILRCVPISNHLYFYWYRQILGQKVEFLVSFYNNEISEKSEIFDDQFSVERPDGSNFTLKIRSTKLEDSAMYFCASSEFYREPLHFGNGTRLTVT.

Only one count was recorded for this clone. This sequence joins TRBV19 and TRBJ2-7, with a weak D call TRBD1 (6 bases). V was pared by 7 bases and J by 0 bases, with 10 bases between. Germline V lookup: CDR1 LNHDA, CDR2 SQIVND (reference sequence). The CDR3 loop spans 13 amino acids. The CDR3 reads CASTEGDSYEQYF. For the CDR3, the DNA is TGTGCCAGTACAGAGGGGGACTCCTACGAGCAGTACTTC.

The chain couples TRBV30 to TRBJ1-5, with D unclear. The germline V gene has CDR1 GTSNPN and CDR2 SVGIG (reference sequence). The CDR3 extends over 13 amino acids. V dropped 2 bases and J dropped 5 bases, with 10 bases sitting between them. The CDR3 reads CAWSKKRDQPQHF. In DNA form, the CDR3 reads TGTGCCTGGAGTAAAAAAAGGGATCAGCCCCAGCATTTT.

The CDR3 DNA reads TGTGCCAGCAGTTTAAACAGGGTCCACGAGCAGTACTTC. Translating it yields CASSLNRVHEQYF. The chain combines TRBV12-3 or TRBV12-4 with TRBJ2-7, with D possibly matching TRBD1 (6 bases). This CDR3 region has 13 residues. The ends were cut back, 2 bases at V and 5 bases at J, with 10 bases in the middle.

This chain connects TRBV5-4 to TRBJ1-6; D gene unclear. The CDR3 extends over 15 amino acids. Trimming pared 5 bases from V and 9 bases from J, leaving 18 bases between. CDR1 is SGHNT and CDR2 is YYREEE in the germline V gene (reference sequence). CDR3 loop: CASRPSAGETSPLHF. Here the CDR3 DNA reads TGTGCCAGCAGACCCTCAGCTGGGGAGACTTCACCCCTCCACTTT.

The chain couples TRBV7-6 to TRBJ1-3, with D maybe TRBD1 (6 bases). Trimming pared 1 base from V and 0 bases from J, leaving 10 bases between. This CDR3 is built from 16 residues. Germline CDR1 and CDR2: SGHVS and FNYEAQ. This chain's CDR3 is CASSLEGVLSGNTIYF. The CDR3 DNA reads TGTGCCAGCAGCTTAGAGGGGGTACTCTCTGGAAACACCATATATTTT.

This rearrangement joins TRBV29-1 to TRBJ2-1; D tentatively fits TRBD1 or TRBD2 (6 bases each). CDR1 and CDR2 (germline): SQVTM, ANQGSEA. The CDR3 runs to 15 residues. Trimming removed 2 bases at V and 4 bases at J, with 15 bases between. CDR3 in amino acids: CSVELLGGGYNEQFF. The CDR3 region has the DNA TGCAGCGTTGAACTGTTAGGGGGAGGTTACAATGAGCAGTTCTTC.

This clone was observed a few times. This rearrangement joins TRBV28 to TRBJ1-2, with a tentative D call TRBD1 (5 bases). There are 15 residues in the CDR3. Germline V gene data show CDR1 as MDHEN and CDR2 as SYDVKM. Trimming took off 4 bases at V and 2 bases at J, with 14 bases between the two ends. The CDR3 DNA follows: TGTGCCAGCAGTTCCTCGGGGGGTGCCAACTATGGCTACACCTTC. Residues: CASSSSGGANYGYTF.

This chain links TRBV5-6 with TRBJ1-2; maybe TRBD1 (5 bases). Germline CDR1 and CDR2: SGHDT and YYEEEE. Trimming removed 5 bases at V and 8 bases at J, with 19 bases between. CDR3 length equals 14 residues. For the CDR3, the DNA is TGTGCCAGCAGATGGACGGGGGACCACCAGGGCTACACCTTC. This gives the protein CASRWTGDHQGYTF.

This clone was recorded once. CDR3 in amino acids: CASSQAGGNQPQHF. The CDR3 coding sequence is TGTGCCAGCAGCCAGGCGGGGGGCAATCAGCCCCAGCATTTT. The chain is built from TRBV7-9 and TRBJ1-5; possibly TRBD1 for D (5 bases). Germline CDR1 SEHNR, CDR2 FQNEAQ (reference sequence). V was trimmed by 5 bases and J by 2 bases, leaving 10 bases between them. The CDR3 totals 14 residues.

This clone was recorded once. The genes are TRBV19 and TRBJ1-1; D gene uncertain. The CDR3 has 14 residues. Germline CDR1 is LNHDA and CDR2 is SQIVND (reference sequence). The V gene lost 5 bases and the J gene lost 0 bases, with 10 bases spanning the gap. The CDR3, as DNA: TGTGCCAGTAGTCTCTGGGCTTTGAACACTGAAGCTTTCTTT. Protein product: CASSLWALNTEAFF.

V is TRBV9 and J is TRBJ2-1; unclear D gene. The V and J ends lost 2 bases and 2 bases respectively, with 11 bases between them. The CDR3 totals 15 residues. In germline, CDR1 is SGDLS, CDR2 YYNGEE. CDR3 amino acids: CASSVMGWPYNEQFF. In DNA form, the CDR3 reads TGTGCCAGCAGCGTTATGGGGTGGCCCTACAATGAGCAGTTCTTC. The full variable domain, in which reference TRBV9 and TRBJ2-1 provide the parts outside the CDR3, is DSGVTQTPKHLITATGQRVTLRCSPRSGDLSVYWYQQSLDQGLQFLIQYYNGEERAKGNILERFSAQQFPDLHSELNLSSLELGDSALYFCASSVMGWPYNEQFFGPGTRLTVL.